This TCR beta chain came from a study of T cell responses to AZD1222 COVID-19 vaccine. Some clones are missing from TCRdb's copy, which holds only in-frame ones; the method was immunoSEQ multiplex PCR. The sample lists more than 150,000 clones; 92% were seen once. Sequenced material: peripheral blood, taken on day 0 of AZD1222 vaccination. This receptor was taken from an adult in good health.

The CDR3 coding sequence is TGTGCCAGCAGTCGGAAGCCTGAAGCTTTCTTT. This sequence encodes CASSRKPEAFF. The V and J genes are TRBV2 and TRBJ1-1; D is uncertain. The length of the CDR3 is 11 residues. Germline V gives CDR1 SNHLY, CDR2 FYNNEI. Trimming pared 5 bases from V and 6 bases from J, leaving 7 bases between.